This TCR beta chain was captured by sequencing in a study of technical replicates of blood from four donors. TCRdb keeps only in-frame clones here, not all; method: immunoSEQ multiplex PCR. The repertoire has some 83,000 clones, about 92% of them found once; the top ten carry roughly 0.37%. CDR3 size: 14 residues. Germline assignment: CDR1 MNHEY and CDR2 SMNVEV (reference sequence). After removal of 4 bases from V and 2 bases from J, the junction contained 5 bases not matched to a gene. Material: T cells isolated from PBMCs. The V gene is TRBV27, the J gene TRBJ2-7, with 7 bases fitting TRBD2. The origin of this receptor is a human donor in good health. DNA of the CDR3: TGTGCCAGCAGTTGGTCTAGCGGTACCTACGAGCAGTACTTC. This encodes CASSWSSGTYEQYF.